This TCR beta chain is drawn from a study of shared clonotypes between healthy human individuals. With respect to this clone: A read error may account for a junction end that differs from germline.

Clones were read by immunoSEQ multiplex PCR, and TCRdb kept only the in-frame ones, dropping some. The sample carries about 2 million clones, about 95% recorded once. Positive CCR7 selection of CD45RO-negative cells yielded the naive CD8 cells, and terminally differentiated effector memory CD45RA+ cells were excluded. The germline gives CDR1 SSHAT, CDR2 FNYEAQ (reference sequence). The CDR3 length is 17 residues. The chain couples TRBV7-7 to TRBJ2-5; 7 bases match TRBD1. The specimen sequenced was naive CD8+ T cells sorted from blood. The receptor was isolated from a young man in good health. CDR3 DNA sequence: TGTGCTAGCAGCTTAGGACCGACAGGGTCTGAATTTGAGACCCAGTACTTC. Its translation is CASSLGPTGSEFETQYF.